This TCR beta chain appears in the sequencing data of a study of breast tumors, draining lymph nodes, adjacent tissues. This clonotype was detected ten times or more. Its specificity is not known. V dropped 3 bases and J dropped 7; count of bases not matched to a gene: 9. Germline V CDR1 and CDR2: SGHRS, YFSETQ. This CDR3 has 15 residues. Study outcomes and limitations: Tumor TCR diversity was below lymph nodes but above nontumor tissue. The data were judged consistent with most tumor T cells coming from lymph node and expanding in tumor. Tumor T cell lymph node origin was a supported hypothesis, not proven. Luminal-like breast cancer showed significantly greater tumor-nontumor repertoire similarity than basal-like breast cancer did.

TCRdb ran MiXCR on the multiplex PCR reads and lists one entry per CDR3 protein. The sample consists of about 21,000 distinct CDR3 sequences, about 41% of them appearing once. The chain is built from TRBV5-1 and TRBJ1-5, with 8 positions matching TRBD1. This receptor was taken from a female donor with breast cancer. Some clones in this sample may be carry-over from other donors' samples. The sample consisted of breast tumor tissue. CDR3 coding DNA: TGCGCCAGCAGCTCAGGGACAGGTTCTTCACAGCCCCAGCATTTT. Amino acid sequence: CASSSGTGSSQPQHF.